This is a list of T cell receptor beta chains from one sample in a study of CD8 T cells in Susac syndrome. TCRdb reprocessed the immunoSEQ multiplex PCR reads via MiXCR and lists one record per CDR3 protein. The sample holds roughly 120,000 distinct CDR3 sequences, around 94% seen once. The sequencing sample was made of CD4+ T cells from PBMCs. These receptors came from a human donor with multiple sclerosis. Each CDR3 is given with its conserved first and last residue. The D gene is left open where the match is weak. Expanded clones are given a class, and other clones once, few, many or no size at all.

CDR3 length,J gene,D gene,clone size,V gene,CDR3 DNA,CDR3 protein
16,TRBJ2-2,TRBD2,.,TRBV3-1,TGTGCCAGCAGCCTCTGGACTAGCGGGAGGACCGGGGAGCTGTTTTTT,CASSLWTSGRTGELFF
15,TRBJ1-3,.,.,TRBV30,TGTGCCTGGAGTGCTCGGACTGGACCCGGAAACACCATATATTTT,CAWSARTGPGNTIYF
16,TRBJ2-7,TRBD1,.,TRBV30,TGTGCCTGGAGTGTACGAGAACAGGGGCTCGGGTACGAGCAGTACTTC,CAWSVREQGLGYEQYF
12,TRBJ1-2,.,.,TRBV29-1,TGCAGCGTTTCTCCCGGGACACAAGGCTACACCTTC,CSVSPGTQGYTF
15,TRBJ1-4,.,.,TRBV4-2,TGTGCCAGCAGCGCCGTCGCGGCCACTAATGAAAAACTGTTTTTT,CASSAVAATNEKLFF
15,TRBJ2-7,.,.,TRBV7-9,TGTGCCAGCAGCTTAGGACCCCTAGGGTCCTACGAGCAGTACTTC,CASSLGPLGSYEQYF
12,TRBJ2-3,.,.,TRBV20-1,TGCAGTGCTAACAGGGTTACAGATACGCAGTATTTT,CSANRVTDTQYF
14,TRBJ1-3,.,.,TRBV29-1,TGCAGCGTGAAACCGACAGTCTCTGGAAACACCATATATTTT,CSVKPTVSGNTIYF
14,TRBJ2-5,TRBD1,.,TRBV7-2,TGTGCCAGCAGACCGGGACAGACCCAAGAGACCCAGTACTTC,CASRPGQTQETQYF
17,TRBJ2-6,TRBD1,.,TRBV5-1,TGCGCCAGCAGCGGGGGGGACAGGGCCCCTGGGGCCAACGTCCTGACTTTC,CASSGGDRAPGANVLTF
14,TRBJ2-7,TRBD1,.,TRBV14,TGTGCCAGCAGCCATTTACAGGGGGCAAGGGAGCAGTACTTC,CASSHLQGAREQYF
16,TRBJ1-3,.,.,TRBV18,TGTGCCAGCTCACAGAACAGGGACCTCTCTGGAAACACCATATATTTT,CASSQNRDLSGNTIYF
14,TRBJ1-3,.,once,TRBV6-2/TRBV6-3,TGTGCCAGCAGTTTCGGAGGGCCTGGAAACACCATATATTTT,CASSFGGPGNTIYF
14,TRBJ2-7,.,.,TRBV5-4,TGTGCCAGCAGCCTCTGGGGGGCAACCTACGAGCAGTACTTC,CASSLWGATYEQYF
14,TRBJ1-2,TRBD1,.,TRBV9,TGTGCCAGCAGCGTTGGACAGGCCAACTATGGCTACACCTTC,CASSVGQANYGYTF
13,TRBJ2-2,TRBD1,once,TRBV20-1,TGCAGTGCCAGGGGGCTCCTGGGCGGGGAGCTGTTTTTT,CSARGLLGGELFF
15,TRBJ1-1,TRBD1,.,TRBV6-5,TGTGCCAGCAGTTCGGTGACAGGGGGCAACACTGAAGCTTTCTTT,CASSSVTGGNTEAFF
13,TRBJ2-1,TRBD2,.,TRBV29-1,TGCAGCGTTGGAGGGCTAGCGGGGGTTGAGCAGTTCTTC,CSVGGLAGVEQFF
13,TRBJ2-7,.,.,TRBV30,TGTGCCTGGAACCGGGCACTCATCTACGAGCAGTACTTC,CAWNRALIYEQYF
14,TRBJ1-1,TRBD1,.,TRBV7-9,TGTGCCAGCGGCAGGGGGGTCATGAACACTGAAGCTTTCTTT,CASGRGVMNTEAFF
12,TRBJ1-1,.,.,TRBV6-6,TGTGCCAGCAGCACGGGGGCCACTGAAGCTTTCTTT,CASSTGATEAFF
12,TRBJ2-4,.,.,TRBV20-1,TGCAGTGCTGGGGACGGCAAAAACATTCAGTACTTC,CSAGDGKNIQYF
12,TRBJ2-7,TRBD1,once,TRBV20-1,TGCAGTGCAACCGGGACAGGGCACGAGCAGTACTTC,CSATGTGHEQYF
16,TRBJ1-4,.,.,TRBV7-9,TGTGCCAGCAGCCACGCGACAGGCGATGGGTCCAAAAAACTGTTTTTT,CASSHATGDGSKKLFF
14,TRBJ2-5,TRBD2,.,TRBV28,TGTGCCAGCAGTTCCGGGGGGGCCTCAGAGACCCAGTACTTC,CASSSGGASETQYF
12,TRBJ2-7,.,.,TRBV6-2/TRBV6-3,TGTGCCAGCAGTTTCATACAGGGCGAGCAGTACTTC,CASSFIQGEQYF
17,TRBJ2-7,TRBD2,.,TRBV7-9,TGTGCCAGCAGCGTACCCGGGACTAGCGGGGCACGCTTAGAGCAGTACTTC,CASSVPGTSGARLEQYF
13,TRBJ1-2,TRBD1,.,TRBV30,TGTGCCTGGAGTAGGCAGGGGGTGGGTGGCTACACCTTC,CAWSRQGVGGYTF
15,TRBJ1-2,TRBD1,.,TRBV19,TGTGCCAGTAGTAATGGCGGACAGGGGGCGCCTGGCTACACCTTC,CASSNGGQGAPGYTF
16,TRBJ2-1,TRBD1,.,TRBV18,TGTGCCAGCTCACCCCGGGGACAGCATTCCTACAATGAGCAGTTCTTC,CASSPRGQHSYNEQFF
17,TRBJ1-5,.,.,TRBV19,TGTGCCAGTACCCCGTACGCGGGCCTACATAGCAATCAGCCCCAGCATTTT,CASTPYAGLHSNQPQHF
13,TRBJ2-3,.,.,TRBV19,TGTGCCAGTAGAATCGGTGGTCCCGGGACGCAGTATTTT,CASRIGGPGTQYF
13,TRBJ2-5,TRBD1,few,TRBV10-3,TGTGCCATCAGTGGACAGGGACGTGAGACCCAGTACTTC,CAISGQGRETQYF
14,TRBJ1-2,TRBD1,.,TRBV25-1,TGTGCCAGCAGTGGAAACAGGGGAGGCTATGGCTACACCTTC,CASSGNRGGYGYTF
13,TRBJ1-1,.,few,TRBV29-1,TGCAGCGTAGAGCACAGATGGGGCACTGAAGCTTTCTTT,CSVEHRWGTEAFF
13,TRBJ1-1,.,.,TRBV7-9,TGTGCCAGCAGCCATGGGGCACAGGGCACGGCTTTCTTT,CASSHGAQGTAFF
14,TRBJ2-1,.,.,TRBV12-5,TGTGCTAGTACCCTAGGGGTCTCCTACAATGAGCAGTTCTTC,CASTLGVSYNEQFF
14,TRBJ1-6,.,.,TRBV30,TGTGCCCGAGGGGAGGGACTGACCAATTCACCCCTCCACTTT,CARGEGLTNSPLHF
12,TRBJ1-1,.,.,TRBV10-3,TGTGCCATCAGTCAGGGAGCCGCTGAAGCTTTCTTT,CAISQGAAEAFF
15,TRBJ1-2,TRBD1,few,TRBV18,TGTGCCAGCTCACCACCGGGACAGGGGGTCTATGGCTACACCTTC,CASSPPGQGVYGYTF
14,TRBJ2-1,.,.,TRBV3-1,TGTGCCAGCAGCCAGGGGGCACCGGGGGGTGAGCAGTTCTTC,CASSQGAPGGEQFF
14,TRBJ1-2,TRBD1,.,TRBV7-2,TGTGCCAGCAGCTTAGCTCAGGGGGCAATTGGCTACACCTTC,CASSLAQGAIGYTF
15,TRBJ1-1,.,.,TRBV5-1,TGCGCCAGCAGCTCGGTAAAAGGGATGAACACTGAAGCTTTCTTT,CASSSVKGMNTEAFF
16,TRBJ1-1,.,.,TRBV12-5,TGTGCTAGTGGTTTGGTACTGGGACGAAAGAACACTGAAGCTTTCTTT,CASGLVLGRKNTEAFF
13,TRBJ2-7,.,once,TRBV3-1,TGTGCCAGCAGCCAAGTAGACTTTTACGAGCAGTACTTC,CASSQVDFYEQYF
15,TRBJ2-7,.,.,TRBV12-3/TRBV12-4,TGTGCCAGCAGTCCCCGGGGCAGTTTAACCTACGAGCAGTACTTC,CASSPRGSLTYEQYF
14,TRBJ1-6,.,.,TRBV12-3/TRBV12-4,TGTGCCAGCAGTCCCCCAGGGACGGATTCACCCCTCCACTTT,CASSPPGTDSPLHF
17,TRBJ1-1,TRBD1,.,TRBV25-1,TGTGCCAGCAGTGAATGGGGGACAGGGGTCGGGAACACTGAAGCTTTCTTT,CASSEWGTGVGNTEAFF
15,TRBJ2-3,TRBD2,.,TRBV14,TGTGCCAGCAGTCCTAGCGGGAGTAAGACAGATACGCAGTATTTT,CASSPSGSKTDTQYF
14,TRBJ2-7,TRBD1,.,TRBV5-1,TGCGCCAGCAGTATCGCAGGGACAGGTGCCGAGCAGTACTTC,CASSIAGTGAEQYF
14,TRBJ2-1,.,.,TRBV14,TGTGCCAGCAGCCGGGGCCTCGGTGCTCGAGAGCAGTTCTTC,CASSRGLGAREQFF
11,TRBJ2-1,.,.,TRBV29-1,TGCAGCGTTCAGTCGGAGAGGCTAGGGTTCTTC,CSVQSERLGFF